Listed below are T cell receptor beta chains from one sample, sequenced in a study of naive and memory T cell subsets. TCRdb itself ran the UMI-ligation and nested PCR reads through MiXCR, one entry per CDR3 protein. In the table there are around 160,000 distinct CDR3 sequences, approximately 15% of which are singletons. What was sequenced was naive CD4+ T cells from blood. These receptors were obtained from a human donor in good health. Both conserved end residues are part of each CDR3. The D gene is left open where the match is weak. Only part of the rows carry a size: once, few, many, or a class if the clone is expanded.

V gene: TRBV29-1
clone size: NA
J gene: TRBJ2-1
D gene: NA
CDR3 protein: CSVDSGTPHNEQFF
CDR3 DNA: TGCAGCGTTGACTCCGGGACCCCGCACAATGAGCAGTTCTTC

V gene: TRBV10-3
clone size: NA
J gene: TRBJ2-7
D gene: NA
CDR3 protein: CAISEGRLNYEQYF
CDR3 DNA: TGTGCCATCAGTGAAGGTCGATTGAACTACGAGCAGTACTTC

V gene: TRBV18
clone size: few
J gene: TRBJ2-7
D gene: NA
CDR3 protein: CASSPYSDNEQYF
CDR3 DNA: TGTGCCAGCTCACCTTATTCGGATAACGAGCAGTACTTC

V gene: TRBV18
clone size: few
J gene: TRBJ1-1
D gene: TRBD1
CDR3 protein: CASSGQGIEAFF
CDR3 DNA: TGTGCCAGCTCAGGACAGGGAATTGAAGCTTTCTTT

V gene: TRBV18
clone size: NA
J gene: TRBJ2-4
D gene: NA
CDR3 protein: CASSPKNIQYF
CDR3 DNA: TGTGCCAGCTCACCCAAAAACATTCAGTACTTC

V gene: TRBV28
clone size: few
J gene: TRBJ1-2
D gene: NA
CDR3 protein: CASSPGARRNGYTF
CDR3 DNA: TGTGCCAGCAGTCCAGGAGCACGGAGGAATGGCTACACCTTC

V gene: TRBV11-2
clone size: NA
J gene: TRBJ1-1
D gene: NA
CDR3 protein: CASSFVSGNTEAFF
CDR3 DNA: TGTGCCAGCAGCTTCGTCTCAGGGAACACTGAAGCTTTCTTT

V gene: TRBV6-2/TRBV6-3
clone size: few
J gene: TRBJ2-5
D gene: TRBD1
CDR3 protein: CASSYGDRRETQYF
CDR3 DNA: TGTGCCAGCAGTTACGGGGACAGGCGAGAGACCCAGTACTTC

V gene: TRBV7-3
clone size: few
J gene: TRBJ2-3
D gene: NA
CDR3 protein: CASSLGLDGDTQYF
CDR3 DNA: TGTGCCAGCAGCCTCGGACTCGACGGGGATACGCAGTATTTT

V gene: TRBV12-3/TRBV12-4
clone size: few
J gene: TRBJ2-3
D gene: TRBD2
CDR3 protein: CASGAPTSGRPDTQYF
CDR3 DNA: TGTGCCAGCGGGGCCCCAACTAGCGGGCGGCCAGATACGCAGTATTTT

V gene: TRBV28
clone size: many
J gene: TRBJ1-2
D gene: NA
CDR3 protein: CASSLDSYGYTF
CDR3 DNA: TGTGCCAGCAGTCTCGACAGCTATGGCTACACCTTC

V gene: TRBV7-2
clone size: few
J gene: TRBJ2-3
D gene: NA
CDR3 protein: CASRSTTDTQYF
CDR3 DNA: TGTGCCAGCAGATCGACCACAGATACGCAGTATTTT

V gene: TRBV7-8
clone size: NA
J gene: TRBJ2-2
D gene: TRBD1
CDR3 protein: CASSLVRDRELRGELFF
CDR3 DNA: TGTGCCAGCAGCTTAGTTCGGGACAGGGAGTTACGCGGGGAGCTGTTTTTT

V gene: TRBV7-2
clone size: NA
J gene: TRBJ2-5
D gene: TRBD1
CDR3 protein: CASSPGTVETQYF
CDR3 DNA: TGTGCCAGCAGCCCGGGGACAGTCGAGACCCAGTACTTC

V gene: TRBV11-2
clone size: NA
J gene: TRBJ2-3
D gene: TRBD1
CDR3 protein: CASSSPGQGPDTQYF
CDR3 DNA: TGTGCCAGCAGCTCCCCGGGACAGGGCCCAGATACGCAGTATTTT

V gene: TRBV20-1
clone size: NA
J gene: TRBJ2-7
D gene: NA
CDR3 protein: CSAGALYEQYF
CDR3 DNA: TGCAGTGCAGGGGCTCTCTACGAGCAGTACTTC

V gene: TRBV3-1
clone size: many
J gene: TRBJ2-7
D gene: TRBD2
CDR3 protein: CASGGSSYEQYF
CDR3 DNA: TGTGCCAGTGGCGGGAGCTCCTACGAGCAGTACTTC

V gene: TRBV20-1
clone size: NA
J gene: TRBJ2-7
D gene: NA
CDR3 protein: CSARDGEGPTYEQYF
CDR3 DNA: TGCAGTGCTAGAGATGGAGAGGGCCCAACCTACGAGCAGTACTTC

V gene: TRBV6-6
clone size: NA
J gene: TRBJ2-5
D gene: TRBD1
CDR3 protein: CASRGGQGIEYF
CDR3 DNA: TGTGCCAGCAGAGGGGGACAGGGCATTGAGTACTTC

V gene: TRBV3-1
clone size: NA
J gene: TRBJ1-5
D gene: NA
CDR3 protein: CASSQGFTSSNQPQHF
CDR3 DNA: TGTGCCAGCAGCCAAGGATTCACAAGTAGCAATCAGCCCCAGCATTTT

V gene: TRBV27
clone size: few
J gene: TRBJ2-7
D gene: TRBD1
CDR3 protein: CASKPDRGSLYEQYF
CDR3 DNA: TGTGCCAGCAAACCCGACAGGGGGTCCCTATACGAGCAGTACTTC

V gene: TRBV29-1
clone size: NA
J gene: TRBJ2-3
D gene: NA
CDR3 protein: CSVDAQRDTQYF
CDR3 DNA: TGCAGCGTTGACGCTCAGAGGGATACGCAGTATTTT

V gene: TRBV6-5
clone size: NA
J gene: TRBJ2-5
D gene: NA
CDR3 protein: CASSYYGGETQYF
CDR3 DNA: TGTGCCAGCAGTTACTACGGTGGTGAGACCCAGTACTTC

V gene: TRBV28
clone size: NA
J gene: TRBJ1-1
D gene: NA
CDR3 protein: CASSFDDREAFF
CDR3 DNA: TGTGCCAGCAGTTTCGACGACCGTGAAGCTTTCTTT

V gene: TRBV19
clone size: NA
J gene: TRBJ2-3
D gene: TRBD2
CDR3 protein: CASKGGRAKEDTQYF
CDR3 DNA: TGTGCCAGTAAAGGCGGGAGGGCCAAGGAAGATACGCAGTATTTT

V gene: TRBV6-5
clone size: few
J gene: TRBJ1-1
D gene: TRBD1
CDR3 protein: CASSTPVRDRGRFEAFF
CDR3 DNA: TGTGCCAGCAGTACCCCCGTCCGAGACAGGGGGCGTTTTGAAGCTTTCTTT

V gene: TRBV12-3/TRBV12-4
clone size: NA
J gene: TRBJ1-5
D gene: TRBD1
CDR3 protein: CASRGTGGNQPQHF
CDR3 DNA: TGTGCCAGCAGGGGGACAGGGGGCAATCAGCCCCAGCATTTT

V gene: TRBV7-8
clone size: few
J gene: TRBJ1-5
D gene: NA
CDR3 protein: CASSLVQPQHF
CDR3 DNA: TGTGCCAGCAGCTTAGTTCAGCCCCAGCATTTT

V gene: TRBV29-1
clone size: NA
J gene: TRBJ2-1
D gene: NA
CDR3 protein: CSVEDPSGRRNEQFF
CDR3 DNA: TGCAGCGTTGAAGATCCCTCCGGGAGACGCAATGAGCAGTTCTTC

V gene: TRBV5-1
clone size: few
J gene: TRBJ2-6
D gene: NA
CDR3 protein: CASSASGANVLTF
CDR3 DNA: TGCGCCAGCAGTGCGTCTGGGGCCAACGTCCTGACTTTC

V gene: TRBV28
clone size: NA
J gene: TRBJ2-7
D gene: NA
CDR3 protein: CASSLSRYEQYF
CDR3 DNA: TGTGCCAGCAGTTTATCTCGGTACGAGCAGTACTTC

V gene: TRBV4-2
clone size: NA
J gene: TRBJ2-5
D gene: TRBD2
CDR3 protein: CASSQDASGRRQETQYF
CDR3 DNA: TGTGCCAGCAGCCAAGATGCTAGCGGGAGACGCCAAGAGACCCAGTACTTC

V gene: TRBV9
clone size: few
J gene: TRBJ1-1
D gene: NA
CDR3 protein: CASSVAGHGTNTEAFF
CDR3 DNA: TGTGCCAGCAGCGTAGCTGGACACGGTACCAACACTGAAGCTTTCTTT

V gene: TRBV7-9
clone size: few
J gene: TRBJ2-7
D gene: NA
CDR3 protein: CASSSKAAYEQYF
CDR3 DNA: TGTGCCAGCAGTAGTAAGGCAGCGTACGAGCAGTACTTC

V gene: TRBV29-1
clone size: NA
J gene: TRBJ1-1
D gene: TRBD1
CDR3 protein: CSADRGTEAFF
CDR3 DNA: TGCAGCGCCGACAGGGGCACTGAAGCTTTCTTT

V gene: TRBV5-1
clone size: NA
J gene: TRBJ2-1
D gene: NA
CDR3 protein: CASSRRGTMDNEQFF
CDR3 DNA: TGCGCCAGCAGCCGTCGAGGGACAATGGACAATGAGCAGTTCTTC